This T cell receptor beta chain was captured by sequencing in a study of cytomegalovirus exposure and HLA in healthy donors. PCR primers comprised 60 Vbeta and 13 Jbeta primers. Clones were sequenced by immunoSEQ multiplex PCR, and TCRdb holds only the in-frame ones, with some missing. The repertoire holds 150,000 to 250,000 clones, with over 65% as singletons. V lost 5 bases to trimming and J lost 1 base, with 7 bases between them. The CDR3 covers 13 residues. The germline V gene has CDR1 KGHSH and CDR2 LQKENI. The rearrangement joins TRBV18 to TRBJ2-3, with TRBD2 as a possible D gene (6 bases). The sequencing sample was made of PBMCs. The sequence was obtained from a boy aged 2 to 10 in good health and CMV-seronegative. The CDR3 DNA is TGTGCCAGCTCAACGGGGGGCACAGATACGCAGTATTTT. This sequence encodes CASSTGGTDTQYF.